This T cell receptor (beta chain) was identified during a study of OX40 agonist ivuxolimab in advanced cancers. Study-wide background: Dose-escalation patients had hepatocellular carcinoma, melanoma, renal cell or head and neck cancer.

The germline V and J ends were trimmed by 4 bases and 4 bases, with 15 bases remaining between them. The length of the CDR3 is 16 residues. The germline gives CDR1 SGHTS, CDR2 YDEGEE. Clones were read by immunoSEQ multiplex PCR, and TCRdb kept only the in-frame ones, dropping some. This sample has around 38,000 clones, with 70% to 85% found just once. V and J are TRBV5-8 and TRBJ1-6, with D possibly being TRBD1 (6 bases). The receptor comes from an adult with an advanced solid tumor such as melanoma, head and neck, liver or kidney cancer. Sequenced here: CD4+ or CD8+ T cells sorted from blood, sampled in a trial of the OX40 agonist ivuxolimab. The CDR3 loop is CASSGTRGPYNSPLHF. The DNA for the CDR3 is TGTGCCAGCAGCGGCACCAGGGGCCCTTATAATTCACCCCTCCACTTT.